This T cell receptor (beta chain) was identified in a study of T cell changes during pregnancy in multiple sclerosis. Assay used: immunoSEQ multiplex PCR; TCRdb lists only in-frame clones, some missing. The table records 35,000 to 45,000 clones, approximately 93% of them present only once. CDR3 size: 14 residues. Trimming left V 0 bases short and J 4 bases short, with 9 bases between. Germline lookup yields CDR1 MNHNS and CDR2 SASEGT. The rearrangement links TRBV6-1 to TRBJ1-2; perhaps TRBD1 as D (5 bases). The sequence was obtained from a female donor with multiple sclerosis, enrolled in a pregnancy study. Sample: CD4+ T cells from peripheral blood mononuclear cells, taken in the first trimester of pregnancy. The CDR3 nucleotides are TGTGCCAGCAGTGAAGCGGGGGGAAGCTATGGCTACACCTTC. Encoded protein: CASSEAGGSYGYTF.